These 10 T cell receptor beta chains came from one sample sequenced in a study of CD8 T cells in ankylosing spondylitis. For these receptors, no antigen is known. TCRdb independently ran MiXCR on the 5' RACE reads; one entry per CDR3 protein. The sample holds hundreds of thousands of distinct CDR3 sequences, 12% seen once. Study results and caveats: Fewer than ten highly homologous variants made up a TCR beta motif, and this motif appeared characteristic of ankylosing spondylitis blood.

The sample was blood, either unsorted or a sorted T cell fraction (not recorded which). The source of these receptors is a male donor with ankylosing spondylitis.

This clonotype was seen more than once but under ten times. The chain recombines TRBV27 with TRBJ2-2, with D unclear. Germline CDR1 is MNHEY and CDR2 is SMNVEV (reference sequence). The length of the CDR3 is 13 residues. V lost 6 bases, J lost 7 bases, and 12 bases lay in between. Here the CDR3 reads CASSLVFGGELFF. The CDR3 DNA is TGTGCCAGCAGCCTTGTTTTTGGCGGGGAGCTGTTTTTT.

This rearrangement joins TRBV3-1 to TRBJ2-2; D unclear. The CDR3 length is 18 residues. V shed 3 bases and J shed 0 bases, with 17 bases lying between them. Germline CDR1 LGHDT, CDR2 YNNKEL (reference sequence). CDR3 DNA: TGTGCCAGCAGCCAGCGACAAGACCTCCTCTCGAACACCGGGGAGCTGTTTTTT. Translated, it gives CASSQRQDLLSNTGELFF.

This clonotype was seen more than once but under ten times. The chain recombines TRBV12-3 or TRBV12-4 with TRBJ2-6, with D unclear. Trimming took off 6 bases at V and 4 bases at J, with 13 bases between the two ends. CDR3 length equals 15 residues. The CDR3 nucleotides read TGTGCCAGCAGCCTGAACAGTGCCGGGGCCAACGTCCTGACTTTC. Protein: CASSLNSAGANVLTF.

This clonotype occurred a few times. The CDR3 bases are TGCAGTGCTCACAGGGGTTTCAATCAGCCCCAGCATTTT. Translated, it gives CSAHRGFNQPQHF. V and J are TRBV20-1 and TRBJ1-5, with 7 positions matching TRBD1. The CDR3 spans 13 residues. Trimming at V came to 5 bases and at J to 3 bases, leaving 4 bases not matched to a gene. Germline V gene lookup returns CDR1 DFQATT and CDR2 SNEGSKA (reference sequence).

This clonotype was seen ten or more times. The chain employs TRBV20-1 and TRBJ2-2; 7 positions agree with TRBD2. V shed 4 bases and J 2 bases; nucleotides not matched to a gene: 4. The CDR3 extends over 14 amino acids. Germline CDR1 and CDR2: DFQATT and SNEGSKA (reference sequence). In DNA form, the CDR3 reads TGCAGTGCTACCCAGCGGGGCAACACCGGGGAGCTGTTTTTT. This translates into CSATQRGNTGELFF.

The chain uses TRBV5-6 and TRBJ1-1; no clear D. Trimming pared 1 base from V and 5 bases from J, leaving 9 bases between. This CDR3 has 13 residues. Per germline, CDR1 SGHDT and CDR2 YYEEEE. For the CDR3, the DNA is TGTGCCAGCAGCTTGTGGAAAGGGACTGAAGCTTTCTTT. It specifies CASSLWKGTEAFF.

This clonotype was seen a handful of times. The chain links TRBV20-1 to TRBJ2-7, with D possibly matching TRBD2 (5 bases). The V gene's germline CDR1 is DFQATT and CDR2 SNEGSKA (reference sequence). CDR3 length: 13 residues. The ends were cut back, 4 bases at V and 2 bases at J, with 12 bases in the middle. CDR3 DNA sequence: TGCAGTGCTACCGGGATCATTCCCTACGAGCAGTACTTC. Its translation is CSATGIIPYEQYF.

Only a few counts were recorded for this clonotype. The chain links TRBV15 to TRBJ1-6; TRBD1 is a possible D gene (6 bases). Germline assignment: CDR1 LNHNV and CDR2 YYDKDF (reference sequence). V was pared by 6 bases and J by 9 bases, with 18 bases between. CDR3 length equals 15 residues. The CDR3 region is CATRTNRERGSPLHF. As DNA, the CDR3 is TGTGCCACCAGGACGAACAGGGAGCGCGGTTCACCCCTCCACTTT.

The chain links TRBV4-1 to TRBJ2-3; TRBD2 matches 13 bases. V lost 0 bases, J lost 6 bases, and 9 bases stayed unmatched. Germline values: CDR1 MGHRA, CDR2 YSYEKL. The CDR3 is made up of 18 amino acids. CDR3 loop: CASSQDETSGRYGDTQYF. The CDR3 nucleotides are TGCGCCAGCAGCCAAGATGAGACTAGCGGGAGGTATGGGGATACGCAGTATTTT.

This rearrangement joins TRBV10-1 to TRBJ2-1, with 8 nucleotides matching TRBD2. J gave up 15 bases and V 0 bases, and 13 bases lay outside the gene matches. The CDR3 extends over 15 amino acids. In germline, CDR1 is WNHNN, CDR2 SYGVQD (reference sequence). This chain's CDR3 is CASSESPGTSEGLFF. Here the CDR3 DNA reads TGCGCCAGCAGTGAGTCACCGGGGACTAGTGAGGGCTTGTTCTTC.